This T cell receptor (beta chain) is drawn from a study of T cells in Graves' hyperthyroidism and ophthalmopathy. TCR beta CDR3 sequences were amplified from RNA transcripts. HTBI primers were used for first-round RT-PCR of the TCR CDR3. Each CDR3 protein gets one entry after TCRdb re-called the multiplex PCR reads with MiXCR. The top ten hold approximately 7.4% of the sample, which has a few hundred thousand distinct CDR3 sequences, 15% to 17% seen once. Germline V gene data show CDR1 as SGHAT and CDR2 as FQNNGV. The length of the CDR3 is 14 residues. Trimming left V 5 bases short and J 0 bases short, with 11 bases between. Hyperthyroidism was newly diagnosed in patients aged 18 to 65 (duration under 2 months). Findings and caveats of the study: A model built on 13 V-J features separated ophthalmopathy from stable hyperthyroidism. Appearing also in blood were most of the thyroid clonotypes expanded above 0.001.

A word on this clonotype: The antigen is not known.

The specimen was blood. The rearrangement uses TRBV11-2 and TRBJ2-7; possibly TRBD2 for D (6 bases). This TCR was recovered from a woman aged 30 to 39 with Graves' hyperthyroidism. CDR3 residues: CASSLRDFSYEQYF. In DNA, the CDR3 is TGTGCCAGCAGCCTCCGGGACTTCTCCTACGAGCAGTACTTC.